The 24 T cell receptor beta chains below were found in one sample sequenced in a study of blood T cells in healthy people across ages. Primers used in a second PCR of roughly 6 to 11 cycles were a sample-barcoded 5' primer and a J-beta primer mix. TCRdb analysed the 5' RACE reads with MiXCR anew, one entry per CDR3 protein. The sample contains 1,500,000 or so distinct CDR3 sequences, approximately 59% of which appear only once. The sequenced sample consisted of blood. The receptors were sampled from a man aged 18 to 30 in good health.

The chain combines TRBV2 with TRBJ2-5; D possibly corresponds to TRBD2 (6 bases). This CDR3 has 16 amino acids. Germline CDR1 SNHLY, CDR2 FYNNEI. V lost 1 base, J lost 2 bases, and 14 bases lay in between. Written as DNA, the CDR3 is TGTGCCAGCAGTGAAGGTGCGGGGACCATACAAGAGACCCAGTACTTC. Its protein product is CASSEGAGTIQETQYF.

This clonotype was seen only once. The chain is built from TRBV2 and TRBJ2-1; 7 positions match TRBD2. The CDR3 totals 15 residues. Germline V gene data show CDR1 as SNHLY and CDR2 as FYNNEI. Unmatched junction bases numbered 6, after V lost 2 bases and J lost 5 bases. CDR3 sequence reads: CASSEYPSGDNEQFF. CDR3 in DNA: TGTGCCAGCAGTGAATACCCTAGCGGCGACAATGAGCAGTTCTTC.

This chain connects TRBV10-3 to TRBJ2-3, with 11 nucleotides matching TRBD2. The length of the CDR3 is 18 residues. V lost 2 bases and J lost 6; bases outside the gene matches: 13. Germline CDR1 ENHRY, CDR2 SYGVKD. The CDR3 loop reads CAISEPGTSGAKGDTQYF. CDR3 nucleotides: TGTGCCATCAGTGAGCCTGGGACTAGCGGCGCGAAGGGGGATACGCAGTATTTT.

The chain has TRBV29-1 and TRBJ2-7; no definite D call. The CDR3 consists of 10 residues. With 7 bases removed from V and 7 bases from J, the gap between germline ends came to 11 bases. CDR1 and CDR2 (germline): SQVTM, ANQGSEA. The CDR3: CSGRTGEQYF. The DNA for the CDR3 is TGCAGCGGAAGGACCGGAGAGCAGTACTTC.

The V call is TRBV20-1, the J call TRBJ2-1; the D gene is possibly TRBD2 (6 bases). V was cut by 2 bases and J by 2 bases, with 10 bases left in between. The CDR3 consists of 14 residues. CDR1 is DFQATT, CDR2 SNEGSKA, per germline (reference sequence). This chain's CDR3 is CSARYGGPYNEQFF. In DNA form, the CDR3 reads TGCAGTGCTAGATACGGAGGGCCCTACAATGAGCAGTTCTTC.

The sample holds a few counts of this clonotype. This chain uses TRBV6-2 or TRBV6-3 with TRBJ1-2; D is ambiguous. CDR1 and CDR2 (germline): MNHEY, SVGEGT. This CDR3 spans 13 amino acids. Trimming left V 2 bases short and J 8 bases short, with 12 bases between. CDR3 nucleotides: TGTGCCAGCAGTTACAAAAGGGAATCGGGCTACACCTTC. It translates to CASSYKRESGYTF.

The chain employs TRBV15 and TRBJ1-4; D gene uncertain. Germline CDR1 is LNHNV and CDR2 is YYDKDF (reference sequence). This CDR3 is built from 12 residues. V lost 9 bases and J lost 5, with 10 bases in between. The CDR3 DNA reads as TGTGCCACGAGTCAAGTAAATGAAAAACTGTTTTTT. It encodes CATSQVNEKLFF.

The genes are TRBV19 and TRBJ2-7; D is possibly TRBD1 (5 bases). Germline lookup yields CDR1 LNHDA and CDR2 SQIVND (reference sequence). The CDR3 loop spans 14 amino acids. V was shortened by 7 bases and J by 0 bases, with 13 bases between the two germline ends. CDR3 coding DNA: TGTGCCAGTAAATTACAGGAGAGCTCCTACGAGCAGTACTTC. The encoded protein is CASKLQESSYEQYF.

This clonotype has a handful of counts. The rearrangement links TRBV2 to TRBJ2-7; TRBD2 aligns across 8 bases. Per germline, CDR1 SNHLY and CDR2 FYNNEI. After removal of 0 bases from V and 3 bases from J, the junction contained 10 bases not matched to a gene. The CDR3 spans 17 residues. DNA of the CDR3: TGTGCCAGCAGTGAAGCGCTTCAGGGGACTAGGATCTACGAGCAGTACTTC. Its protein is CASSEALQGTRIYEQYF.

The genes are TRBV2 and TRBJ2-7; 8 bases match TRBD1. This CDR3 is 15 amino acids long. Germline CDR1 and CDR2: SNHLY and FYNNEI. The V segment lost 6 bases and the J segment 1 base; nucleotides outside the gene matches: 8. CDR3 sequence reads: CASSPDRVLSYEQYF. The CDR3 DNA reads as TGTGCCAGCAGCCCGGACAGGGTACTATCCTACGAGCAGTACTTC.

This clonotype was seen a few times. The chain carries TRBV2 and TRBJ2-3; 9 bases map to TRBD2. Germline assignment: CDR1 SNHLY and CDR2 FYNNEI. The V gene end was trimmed by 10 bases and the J gene end by 3 bases; junction bases not matched to a gene: 8. The CDR3 is 14 amino acids. The chain's CDR3 is CATFSGSGTDTQYF. The CDR3 region has the DNA TGTGCCACCTTTAGCGGGAGTGGTACAGATACGCAGTATTTT.

This clonotype was detected only a few times. This chain uses TRBV20-1 with TRBJ2-7; 7 bases match TRBD1. Germline trimming cut 3 bases from V and 3 bases from J; bases unmatched to any gene: 8. Per the germline V gene, CDR1 is DFQATT and CDR2 is SNEGSKA (reference sequence). The CDR3 contains 14 residues. For the CDR3, the DNA is TGCAGTGCTAGGAGCCGGGACAGACTCTACGAGCAGTACTTC. Translated: CSARSRDRLYEQYF.

This clonotype was seen more than once but under ten times. The CDR3 here is CASSLVGLGRGESYNEQFF. CDR3 nucleotides: TGTGCCAGCAGCTTAGTGGGGCTGGGCCGCGGGGAGTCCTACAATGAGCAGTTCTTC. The genes are TRBV7-2 and TRBJ2-1, with D possibly being TRBD2 (6 bases). Per the germline V gene, CDR1 is SGHTA and CDR2 is FQGNSA. V gave up 1 base and J gave up 1 base, with 20 bases separating them. The CDR3 loop spans 19 amino acids. Full variable domain (rest looked up from reference TRBV7-2 and TRBJ2-1): GAGVSQSPSNKVTEKGKDVELRCDPISGHTALYWYRQSLGQGLEFLIYFQGNSAPDKSGLPSDRFSAERTGGSVSTLTIQRTQQEDSAVYLCASSLVGLGRGESYNEQFFGPGTRLTVL.

The chain recombines TRBV9 with TRBJ2-1; D possibly uses TRBD1 or TRBD2 (5 bases each). V lost 3 bases and J 8 bases, leaving 30 bases between the germline ends. Germline V gives CDR1 SGDLS, CDR2 YYNGEE. The CDR3 is 19 residues long. The CDR3 sequence is CASSGGPERTLGIYYEQFF. The CDR3 DNA reads TGTGCCAGCAGCGGGGGACCCGAGCGGACCCTGGGGATATACTATGAGCAGTTCTTC.

V gene TRBV5-1 combines with J gene TRBJ2-7; D is unresolved. The J call may be wrong; the DNA end is better matched by TRBJ2-4. Germline V gene data show CDR1 as SGHRS and CDR2 as YFSETQ. The CDR3 is 14 residues long. Here the CDR3 reads CASSLGPGTNIQYF. The CDR3 bases are TGCGCCAGCAGCTTGGGGCCAGGAACCAACATTCAGTACTTC.

This clonotype was seen more than once but under ten times. This chain uses TRBV29-1 with TRBJ2-2, with D tentatively TRBD1 (5 bases). CDR1 is SQVTM and CDR2 is ANQGSEA in the germline V gene. V was cut by 6 bases and J by 3 bases, with 11 bases left in between. The CDR3 loop spans 13 amino acids. CDR3 nucleotides: TGCAGCGTCAGAATACAGGACACCGGGGAGCTGTTTTTT. Amino acids: CSVRIQDTGELFF.

This clonotype was seen only once. This chain joins TRBV6-2 or TRBV6-3 and TRBJ1-1; no definite D call. CDR3 length: 13 residues. The germline V gene has CDR1 MNHEY and CDR2 SVGEGT. Between the trimmed V and J ends, which lost 7 bases and 0 bases, there was a span of 9 bases. The CDR3 loop reads CASTRGLNTEAFF. The CDR3 DNA sequence: TGTGCCAGCACACGCGGACTGAACACTGAAGCTTTCTTT.

The J gene is TRBJ2-2, the V gene TRBV30, with 10 bases matching TRBD1. With V trimmed by 0 bases and J by 6 bases, 4 bases remained unmatched. The V gene's germline CDR1 is GTSNPN and CDR2 SVGIG (reference sequence). The CDR3 is 15 residues long. In nucleotides, the CDR3 is TGTGCCTGGAGTGTACTTGGACAGGGGGCCGGGGAGCTGTTTTTT. Translated: CAWSVLGQGAGELFF.

The rearrangement links TRBV5-1 to TRBJ2-1; 7 positions match TRBD2. CDR1 is SGHRS, CDR2 YFSETQ, per germline. With 3 bases clipped from V and 5 bases from J, the junction kept 5 bases outside the gene matches. The CDR3 spans 14 residues. DNA of the CDR3: TGCGCCAGCAGCTCCTCCGGGACTAACAATGAGCAGTTCTTC. Protein product: CASSSSGTNNEQFF.

The table lists this clonotype with a few counts. This sequence joins TRBV15 and TRBJ1-1, with D hard to call. This CDR3 contains 12 residues. Trimming cost V 3 bases and J 5 bases, with 7 bases left between them. CDR1 is LNHNV, CDR2 YYDKDF, per germline (reference sequence). The CDR3 DNA sequence: TGTGCCACCAGCAGGCGAGCAACTGAAGCTTTCTTT. As protein: CATSRRATEAFF. The full variable domain, in which reference TRBV15 and TRBJ1-1 provide the parts outside the CDR3, is DAMVIQNPRYQVTQFGKPVTLSCSQTLNHNVMYWYQQKSSQAPKLLFHYYDKDFNNEADTPDNFQSRRPNTSFCFLDIRSPGLGDTAMYLCATSRRATEAFFGQGTRLTVV.

V and J are TRBV6-1 and TRBJ2-1; D gene uncertain. The closer fit of TRBJ2-7 to the DNA end suggests the J call may be wrong. The V gene's germline CDR1 is MNHNS and CDR2 SASEGT. The CDR3 consists of 17 residues. For the CDR3, the DNA is TGTGCCAGCAGTACAGAAAGCGCCTGGACCTCCTACAATGAGCAGTACTTC. Its translation: CASSTESAWTSYNEQYF.

The chain uses TRBV7-9 and TRBJ1-2; 9 bases line up with TRBD1. This CDR3 comprises 15 residues. CDR1 SEHNR and CDR2 FQNEAQ come from the germline V gene (reference sequence). The junction had 12 bases not matched to a gene; V was cut back by 5 bases and J by 8 bases. The CDR3 DNA is TGTGCCAGCAGCACCGACGGTCGACAGGGGGACGGCTACACCTTC. The encoded protein is CASSTDGRQGDGYTF.

The gene calls are TRBV7-2 and TRBJ1-1; possible D gene TRBD1, 6 bases. CDR1 SGHTA and CDR2 FQGNSA come from the germline V gene. The CDR3 is 15 residues long. The germline V and J ends were trimmed by 4 bases and 1 base, with 13 bases remaining between them. The CDR3 spells CASSSGQRSNTEAFF. The DNA of the CDR3 is TGTGCCAGCAGCTCCGGACAGAGATCGAACACTGAAGCTTTCTTT.

The V gene is TRBV4-2, the J gene TRBJ2-7, with TRBD1 identical over 9 bases. V was clipped by 4 bases and J by 5 bases; unmatched bases: 9. Germline CDR1 LGHNA, CDR2 YNFKEQ. The CDR3 runs to 15 residues. This CDR3 reads CASSLRTGVVNEQYF. The DNA of the CDR3 is TGTGCCAGCAGCCTCCGGACAGGGGTGGTGAACGAGCAGTACTTC.